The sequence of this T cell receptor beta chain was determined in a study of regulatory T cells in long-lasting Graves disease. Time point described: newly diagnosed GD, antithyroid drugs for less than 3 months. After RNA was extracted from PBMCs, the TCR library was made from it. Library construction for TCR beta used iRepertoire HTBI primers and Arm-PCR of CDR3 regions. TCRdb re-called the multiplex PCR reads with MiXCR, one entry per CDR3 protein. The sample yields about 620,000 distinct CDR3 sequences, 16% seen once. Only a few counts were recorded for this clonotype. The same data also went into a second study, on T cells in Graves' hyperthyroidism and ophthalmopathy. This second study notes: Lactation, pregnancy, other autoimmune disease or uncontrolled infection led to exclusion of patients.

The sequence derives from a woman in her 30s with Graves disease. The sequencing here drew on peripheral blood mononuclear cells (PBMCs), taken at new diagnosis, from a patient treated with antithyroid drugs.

The CDR3 nucleotides read TGTGCCAGCCTGAGAGGACAGGGGGGGAATGAGCAGTTCTTC. Its translation is CASLRGQGGNEQFF. The chain is built from TRBV12-3 or TRBV12-4 and TRBJ2-1, with 10 bases fitting TRBD1. With 8 bases clipped from V and 7 bases from J, the junction kept 8 bases outside the gene matches. This CDR3 region has 14 residues.